The 20 T cell receptor beta chains reported below all come from one sample, sequenced in a study of blood T cell repertoires in COVID-19. Clones were sequenced by immunoSEQ multiplex PCR, and TCRdb holds only the in-frame ones, with some missing. The data show 200,000 to 300,000 clones, with about four fifths seen just once and 6.5% to 8.5% held by the top ten. Material: peripheral blood. Receptor source: an elderly woman with COVID-19, enrolled during active disease.

A note on this clone: An end of the junction differs from the germline gene, which may be a read error. The J gene is TRBJ1-2, the V gene TRBV6-5, with 11 nucleotides matching TRBD1. Germline V gene lookup returns CDR1 MNHEY and CDR2 SVGAGI. The CDR3 has 14 residues. CDR3 coding DNA: TGTGCCAGCAGTCTAACTCCCGGACAGGGGGCGACCCACTTC. Protein: CASSLTPGQGATHF.

This clone was seen only a few times. The chain links TRBV2 to TRBJ1-2; 7 bases are shared with TRBD1. The V and J ends lost 7 bases and 9 bases, in that order; junction bases with no gene match: 17. This CDR3 is built from 15 residues. Germline CDR1 reads SNHLY; CDR2 reads FYNNEI. This CDR3 reads CASKTTGTAGGSYTF. The CDR3 DNA reads TGTGCCAGCAAAACTACCGGGACAGCGGGAGGTAGCTACACCTTC.

The gene calls are TRBV24-1 and TRBJ1-3; D is ambiguous. Germline loops: CDR1 KGHDR, CDR2 SFDVKD. There are 13 residues in the CDR3. V was trimmed by 9 bases and J by 0 bases, leaving 8 bases between them. In DNA, the CDR3 is TGTGCCACCCAGGCTTACTCTGGAAACACCATATATTTT. Translating gives CATQAYSGNTIYF.

The chain carries TRBV27 and TRBJ1-2, with a weak D call TRBD1 (6 bases). This CDR3 region has 12 residues. V dropped 4 bases and J dropped 7 bases, with 10 bases sitting between them. The germline V gene encodes CDR1 MNHEY and CDR2 SMNVEV (reference sequence). CDR3 region: CASSSLGGGYTF. CDR3 coding DNA: TGTGCCAGCAGTTCCCTAGGGGGTGGCTACACCTTC.

The chain recombines TRBV7-9 with TRBJ2-1, with D tentatively TRBD1 (6 bases). Germline assignment: CDR1 SEHNR and CDR2 FQNEAQ (reference sequence). The CDR3 is 14 residues long. The V end was cut by 1 base, the J end by 4 bases, with 8 bases between. CDR3: CASSLEGVYNEQFF. The CDR3 DNA reads as TGTGCCAGCAGCTTAGAGGGGGTATACAATGAGCAGTTCTTC.

The chain links TRBV24-1 to TRBJ2-1, with 11 bases fitting TRBD2. Trimming removed 2 bases from V and 10 bases from J; junction bases left unmatched: 12. This CDR3 has 17 amino acids. Germline V gives CDR1 KGHDR, CDR2 SFDVKD. This chain's CDR3 is CATSDYSRTSGLSEQFF. CDR3 coding DNA: TGTGCCACCAGTGATTATTCTAGGACTAGCGGGTTATCCGAGCAGTTCTTC.

The rearrangement joins TRBV19 to TRBJ2-1; D might be TRBD2 (5 bases). The CDR3 is made up of 17 amino acids. Germline CDR1 LNHDA, CDR2 SQIVND (reference sequence). V was trimmed by 2 bases and J by 8 bases, leaving 22 bases between them. The CDR3 sequence is CASSIRTPGEWGHEQFF. The CDR3 DNA follows: TGTGCCAGTAGTATAAGGACTCCGGGCGAATGGGGTCATGAGCAGTTCTTC.

The chain is built from TRBV7-6 and TRBJ2-7; 10 bases are a match to TRBD2. The germline V gene has CDR1 SGHVS and CDR2 FNYEAQ. The CDR3 is made up of 15 amino acids. V gave up 1 base and J gave up 2 bases; unmatched junction bases: 2. The CDR3 DNA sequence: TGTGCCAGCAGCTTAGGGAGCGGGGGGGCCTACGAGCAGTACTTC. Protein: CASSLGSGGAYEQYF.

The chain carries TRBV15 and TRBJ2-5; D remains ambiguous. The CDR3 is made up of 14 amino acids. From germline, CDR1 is LNHNV and CDR2 YYDKDF (reference sequence). V gave up 5 bases and J gave up 2 bases, with 12 bases separating them. The CDR3 loop is CATSHFWAQETQYF. For the CDR3, the DNA is TGTGCCACCAGCCACTTTTGGGCTCAAGAGACCCAGTACTTC.

The rearrangement links TRBV5-1 to TRBJ1-1; perhaps TRBD1 as D (5 bases). This CDR3 has 14 residues. V was cut by 7 bases and J by 2 bases, with 15 bases left in between. Looked up from germline, CDR1 is SGHRS and CDR2 is YFSETQ. CDR3 DNA: TGCGCCAGCCTCGCTGGGGGAGGAAACACTGAAGCTTTCTTT. It codes for CASLAGGGNTEAFF. The full variable domain, completed using reference TRBV5-1 and TRBJ1-1, is KAGVTQTPRYLIKTRGQQVTLSCSPISGHRSVSWYQQTPGQGLQFLFEYFSETQRNKGNFPGRFSGRQFSNSRSEMNVSTLELGDSALYLCASLAGGGNTEAFFGQGTRLTVV.

This chain uses TRBV7-2 with TRBJ2-6; 12 nucleotides agree with TRBD2. CDR1 SGHTA and CDR2 FQGNSA come from the germline V gene. The CDR3 extends over 16 amino acids. The ends lost 5 bases at V and 2 bases at J; junction bases unmatched: 1. The CDR3 loop is CASSRTSGTGANVLTF. DNA of the CDR3: TGTGCCAGCAGCCGGACTAGCGGGACTGGGGCCAACGTCCTGACTTTC.

This chain uses TRBV25-1 with TRBJ2-2; 7 nucleotides align to TRBD1. Germline V gene sequence: CDR1 MGHDK, CDR2 SYGVNS. This CDR3 contains 14 residues. Trimming cost V 3 bases and J 5 bases; bases outside gene matches: 3. The DNA for the CDR3 is TGTGCCAGCAGTGACAGGGGGTATACCGGGGAGCTGTTTTTT. Its translation is CASSDRGYTGELFF. The full variable domain, rest sourced from reference TRBV25-1 and TRBJ2-2, is EADIYQTPRYLVIGTGKKITLECSQTMGHDKMYWYQQDPGMELHLIHYSYGVNSTEKGDLSSESTVSRIRTEHFPLTLESARPSHTSQYLCASSDRGYTGELFFGEGSRLTVL.

The chain recombines TRBV14 with TRBJ2-1; 9 bases are shared with TRBD2. The CDR3 has 20 residues. Unmatched junction bases numbered 22, after V lost 1 base and J lost 9 bases. The V gene's germline CDR1 is SGHDN and CDR2 FVKESK. The CDR3 protein is CASSQGSGGRALKRRAEQFF. Here the CDR3 DNA reads TGTGCCAGCAGCCAAGGATCTGGCGGGAGGGCCTTGAAAAGACGCGCTGAGCAGTTCTTC.

The chain carries TRBV5-1 and TRBJ2-4; 9 bases line up with TRBD1. Germline V CDR1 and CDR2: SGHRS, YFSETQ. Unmatched junction bases numbered 5, after V lost 3 bases and J lost 4 bases. The CDR3 is made up of 15 amino acids. The CDR3 loop is CASSSEQGAKNIQYF. CDR3 DNA sequence: TGCGCCAGCAGCTCCGAACAGGGGGCTAAAAACATTCAGTACTTC.

V gene TRBV7-2 combines with J gene TRBJ2-5, with 10 bases identical to TRBD2. The CDR3 consists of 16 residues. With V trimmed by 0 bases and J by 3 bases, 4 bases remained unmatched. Germline CDR1 reads SGHTA; CDR2 reads FQGNSA. CDR3 sequence: CASSLAPLAGKETQYF. CDR3 sequence (DNA): TGTGCCAGCAGCTTAGCGCCACTAGCGGGAAAAGAGACCCAGTACTTC.

The chain carries TRBV10-2 and TRBJ1-5; 8 positions match TRBD1. Germline loops: CDR1 WSHSY, CDR2 SAAADI. The V gene end was trimmed by 6 bases and the J gene end by 3 bases; junction bases not matched to a gene: 13. The CDR3 consists of 17 residues. The CDR3 DNA reads as TGCGCCAGCAGCCAACCACCCGGACAGGGAGTCAATCAGCCCCAGCATTTT. It translates to CASSQPPGQGVNQPQHF.

The chain uses TRBV2 and TRBJ1-5; D perhaps matches TRBD1 (5 bases). CDR3 length: 14 amino acids. V lost 7 bases and J lost 0, with 10 bases in between. CDR1 and CDR2 from the germline V gene are SNHLY and FYNNEI. The CDR3 sequence is CASNGRVSNQPQHF. As DNA, the CDR3 is TGTGCCAGCAACGGCAGGGTTAGCAATCAGCCCCAGCATTTT.

V usage is TRBV2 and J usage is TRBJ1-2, with a weak D call TRBD1 (6 bases). The CDR3 runs to 17 residues. The germline CDR1 and CDR2 sequences are SNHLY and FYNNEI. Trimming took 6 bases from V and 4 from J, leaving 24 bases between them. The CDR3 DNA follows: TGTGCCAGCAGGGCGGCACAGGGATGGGAGGGAGGCTATGGCTACACCTTC. Translation: CASRAAQGWEGGYGYTF.

This chain connects TRBV30 to TRBJ1-5; D might be TRBD1 (5 bases). Germline-derived CDR1 and CDR2 are GTSNPN and SVGIG (reference sequence). V was trimmed by 0 bases and J by 5 bases, leaving 11 bases between them. The CDR3 contains 14 residues. The CDR3 nucleotides are TGTGCCTGGAGTGTAGTGCAGGGCGATCAGCCCCAGCATTTT. Translated: CAWSVVQGDQPQHF.

This rearrangement joins TRBV5-1 to TRBJ2-3, with a tentative D call TRBD1 (6 bases). CDR1 is SGHRS, CDR2 YFSETQ, per germline. CDR3 size: 14 residues. Trimming cost V 4 bases and J 1 base, with 10 bases left between them. The CDR3 loop is CASSKQGRTDTQYF. DNA of the CDR3: TGCGCCAGCAGCAAACAGGGACGCACAGATACGCAGTATTTT.